This T cell receptor beta chain was captured by sequencing in a study of blood T cell repertoires in COVID-19. Study-wide context: PBMCs, B-cell-depleted T cells, or T cells provided the cDNA or gDNA that made up the material.

Enrollment of patients from Seattle took place during active infection, with longitudinal follow-up. Authors' methods: Quantification of nucleated cells was approximated via reference gene primer amplification. Produced via immunoSEQ multiplex PCR; TCRdb's table is partial and in-frame only. V, J and clone size are those of that table, while D and trimming were read from the DNA. The sample includes around 130,000 clones, about 83% of them seen just once. CDR3 length: 15 amino acids. Germline CDR1 and CDR2: ENHRY and SYGVKD. Between the trimmed V and J ends, which lost 7 bases and 0 bases, there was a span of 16 bases.

Input material: peripheral blood. This TCR came from a man in his thirties or forties with COVID-19, enrolled during active disease. The chain is built from TRBV10-3 and TRBJ2-7, with TRBD2 as a possible D gene (6 bases). CDR3 loop: CAITGGSGSSYEQYF. CDR3 DNA sequence: TGTGCCATCACCGGGGGTAGCGGCAGCTCCTACGAGCAGTACTTC.